The 10 T cell receptor beta chains below come from one sample, sequenced in a study of blood T cell repertoires in COVID-19. Method: immunoSEQ multiplex PCR; TCRdb's copy keeps in-frame clones and lacks some. Of tens of thousands of clones in the sample, around 83% were seen once. What was sequenced was peripheral blood. All receptors derive from a woman of 80 years or more with active or convalescent COVID-19.

J is TRBJ2-2 and V is TRBV28, with 12 bases aligning to TRBD2. This CDR3 is built from 16 residues. Germline CDR1 is MDHEN and CDR2 is SYDVKM. The J segment lost 4 bases and the V segment lost 3 bases, leaving 3 bases of the junction unmatched. The CDR3, as DNA: TGTGCCAGCAGTTTGCAGACTAGCGGGGGCACCGGGGAGCTGTTTTTT. As protein: CASSLQTSGGTGELFF.

This rearrangement joins TRBV19 to TRBJ2-2, with 8 bases matching TRBD1. The junction had 5 bases not matched to a gene; V was cut back by 6 bases and J by 5 bases. There are 14 residues in the CDR3. Germline CDR1 is LNHDA and CDR2 is SQIVND (reference sequence). The CDR3 bases are TGTGCCAGTAGGGGACAGGTTCGGACCGGGGAGCTGTTTTTT. It translates to CASRGQVRTGELFF.

The chain joins TRBV5-1 to TRBJ2-7; 8 bases match TRBD1. V was pared by 0 bases and J by 3 bases, with 5 bases of the junction left unmatched. Germline assignment: CDR1 SGHRS and CDR2 YFSETQ. The CDR3 totals 15 residues. The CDR3 protein is CASSLGQGSVYEQYF. DNA of the CDR3: TGCGCCAGCAGCTTGGGACAGGGGTCGGTCTACGAGCAGTACTTC.

V usage is TRBV5-3 and J usage is TRBJ1-6; a weak D match, TRBD1 (5 bases). TRBV5-3 is filed as an ORF, its function uncertain. The CDR3 has 16 amino acids. Deletions cut 2 bases from V and 6 bases from J, with 15 bases between. The CDR3 here is CARSLVSGLCNSPLHF. The CDR3 DNA sequence: TGTGCCAGAAGCTTAGTCTCAGGGTTGTGTAATTCACCCCTCCACTTT.

The rearrangement links TRBV28 to TRBJ2-7; D possibly corresponds to TRBD2 (6 bases). The CDR3 length is 12 residues. V lost 6 bases and J lost 2, with 8 bases in between. Looked up from germline, CDR1 is MDHEN and CDR2 is SYDVKM. As DNA, the CDR3 is TGTGCCAGCAGCATAGCGGCCTACGAGCAGTACTTC. Residues: CASSIAAYEQYF.

The V and J genes are TRBV13 and TRBJ2-7, with 9 positions matching TRBD1. The CDR3 has 16 amino acids. Looked up from germline, CDR1 is PRHDT and CDR2 is FYEKMQ (reference sequence). The trim removed 5 bases at V and 2 bases at J, leaving 10 bases unmatched. The CDR3 region has the DNA TGTGCCAGCAGCCGAAACAGGGGGCGCAGCCCCTACGAGCAGTACTTC. This translates into CASSRNRGRSPYEQYF.

The chain joins TRBV7-9 to TRBJ1-2; D ambiguous. The germline gives CDR1 SEHNR, CDR2 FQNEAQ (reference sequence). The V and J ends lost 0 bases and 6 bases respectively, with 17 bases between them. The CDR3 totals 16 residues. CDR3 coding DNA: TGTGCCAGCAGCTTAGCGTACCGGGATGGCACGGATGGCTACACCTTC. The encoded protein is CASSLAYRDGTDGYTF.

This sequence joins TRBV9 and TRBJ1-2, with D maybe TRBD1 (5 bases). Germline loops: CDR1 SGDLS, CDR2 YYNGEE. The CDR3 is 15 amino acids. Trimming stripped 2 bases from V and 4 bases from J, with 15 bases between. The chain's CDR3 is CASSVSTGTTYGYTF. DNA for the CDR3: TGTGCCAGCAGCGTCTCGACCGGGACTACCTATGGCTACACCTTC.

The chain is built from TRBV27 and TRBJ2-6, with 8 bases lining up with TRBD1. V dropped 2 bases and J dropped 3; count of bases not matched to a gene: 9. Germline V CDR1 and CDR2: MNHEY, SMNVEV (reference sequence). The CDR3 runs to 18 residues. The CDR3, as DNA: TGTGCCAGCAGTTTACTCGGCAGGGGGCAGGGTGGGGCCAACGTCCTGACTTTC. Its protein product is CASSLLGRGQGGANVLTF.

This chain connects TRBV29-1 to TRBJ2-3, with 14 bases identical to TRBD2. The CDR3 length is 15 residues. Trimming took 2 bases from V and 7 from J; bases not matched to a gene: 5. CDR1 and CDR2 (germline): SQVTM, ANQGSEA. The CDR3, as DNA: TGCAGCGTTGAACTGGGACTAGCGGGAGTGAATACGCAGTATTTT. Translated, it gives CSVELGLAGVNTQYF.